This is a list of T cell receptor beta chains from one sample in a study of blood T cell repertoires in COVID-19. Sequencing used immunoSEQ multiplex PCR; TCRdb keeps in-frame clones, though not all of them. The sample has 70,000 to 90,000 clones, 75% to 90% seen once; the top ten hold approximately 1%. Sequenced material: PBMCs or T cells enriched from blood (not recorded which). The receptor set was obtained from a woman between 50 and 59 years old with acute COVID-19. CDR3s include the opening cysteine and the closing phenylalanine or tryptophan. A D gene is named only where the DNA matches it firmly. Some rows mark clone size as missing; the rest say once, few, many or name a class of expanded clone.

TGCGCCAGCAGCCAAGTCCCCCAGGGGGCGTATGGAAACACCATATATTTT	CASSQVPQGAYGNTIYF	TRBV4-1	NA	TRBJ1-3	TRBD1
TGTGCCAGCAGCTTAACTTGGACGGGAAACACCGGGGAGCTGTTTTTT	CASSLTWTGNTGELFF	TRBV7-8	NA	TRBJ2-2	NA
TGTGCCAGCAGTTTCAGCTCCTACGAGCAGTACTTC	CASSFSSYEQYF	TRBV6-2/TRBV6-3	NA	TRBJ2-7	NA
TGTGCCAGCAGTGAACAGAATTCCTACGAGCAGTACTTC	CASSEQNSYEQYF	TRBV6-1	NA	TRBJ2-7	NA
TGCGCCAGCAGCCAGGGGGGACTAGCGGGAGTTGGCACCGGGGAGCTGTTTTTT	CASSQGGLAGVGTGELFF	TRBV4-1	few	TRBJ2-2	TRBD2
TGCGCCAGCAGCCAACAGGGACAGCCTGAAGCTTTCTTT	CASSQQGQPEAFF	TRBV4-1	medium-sized	TRBJ1-1	TRBD1
TGTGCCAGCAGCCAAGGGGCAGGGAATGAGCAGTTCTTC	CASSQGAGNEQFF	TRBV3-1/TRBV3-2	NA	TRBJ2-1	NA
TGCGCCAGCAGCTTGTGGGACAGTTATGGCTACACCTTC	CASSLWDSYGYTF	TRBV5-1	NA	TRBJ1-2	TRBD1
TGTGCCAGCTTAAAGCTTAGAACCAACACTGAAGCTTTCTTT	CASLKLRTNTEAFF	TRBV2	NA	TRBJ1-1	NA
TGTGCCTGGAGTGGGGGGACAGCAACTAATGAAAAACTGTTTTTT	CAWSGGTATNEKLFF	TRBV30	NA	TRBJ1-4	TRBD1
TGTGCCAGTAGTATAAGGACAGCTAACTATGGCTACACCTTC	CASSIRTANYGYTF	TRBV19	NA	TRBJ1-2	NA
TGTGCCAGCAGGTATAGCGGGAGGGCCCCAGATACGCAGTATTTT	CASRYSGRAPDTQYF	TRBV7-9	NA	TRBJ2-3	TRBD2
TGTGCCAGCAGCCCCCGGGGGGATCAGCTCTACAATGAGCAGTTCTTC	CASSPRGDQLYNEQFF	TRBV7-2	NA	TRBJ2-1	TRBD2
TGTGCCAGCAGCTTGGCGGACATAAGGGTTGAAAAACTGTTTTTT	CASSLADIRVEKLFF	TRBV5-6	NA	TRBJ1-4	NA
TGTGCCAGCAGCCCACACTGGGGGGTTTACGAGCAGTACTTC	CASSPHWGVYEQYF	TRBV6-2/TRBV6-3	NA	TRBJ2-7	NA
TGTGCCAGCTCACCCGTGGGACAGAGCGGGGAAAAACTGTTTTTT	CASSPVGQSGEKLFF	TRBV18	once	TRBJ1-4	TRBD1
TGTGCCAGCTCACCACCGACCAGTGGACAGGGGGGCACTGAAGCTTTCTTT	CASSPPTSGQGGTEAFF	TRBV18	NA	TRBJ1-1	TRBD1
TGTGCCAGCAGCTTTCCCGGGACTAGTCGCAATGAGCAGTTCTTC	CASSFPGTSRNEQFF	TRBV7-9	NA	TRBJ2-1	TRBD2
TGCGCCAGCAGCCCCGACAGGGTTCTGGGCGAGCAGTACTTC	CASSPDRVLGEQYF	TRBV5-1	NA	TRBJ2-7	TRBD1
TGCAGCAGAGGGTCCGGCGGCTACACCTTC	CSRGSGGYTF	TRBV20-1	NA	TRBJ1-2	NA
TGTGCCACCAGCAGAGATATTGACAGCTCCTACAATGAGCAGTTCTTC	CATSRDIDSSYNEQFF	TRBV15	NA	TRBJ2-1	NA
TGTGCCAGCAGCGGAGGTACTAGGGCGGGTAATTACGAGCAGTACTTC	CASSGGTRAGNYEQYF	TRBV7-2	NA	TRBJ2-7	NA
TGCAGTGCTAGGAGTCGCGACGAGCAGTACTTC	CSARSRDEQYF	TRBV20-1	NA	TRBJ2-7	NA
TGCGCCAGCAGCTCGTATATATGGGCCCTACACAATGAGCAGTTCTTC	CASSSYIWALHNEQFF	TRBV5-1	once	TRBJ2-1	NA
TGCAGCGTTGGGGCTAGCGGGAGGGCCCCCGGGGAGCTGTTTTTT	CSVGASGRAPGELFF	TRBV29-1	NA	TRBJ2-2	TRBD2
TGTGCCATCAGGGGCACTAGCGGTAGCACAGATACGCAGTATTTT	CAIRGTSGSTDTQYF	TRBV10-3	NA	TRBJ2-3	TRBD2
TGCAGCGTTGAAGATCCGGGGGGGTTATCCTACAATGAGCAGTTCTTC	CSVEDPGGLSYNEQFF	TRBV29-1	once	TRBJ2-1	TRBD2
TGTGCCATCTCGGTCGACAGAACTTACACCGGGGAGCTGTTTTTT	CAISVDRTYTGELFF	TRBV10-3	NA	TRBJ2-2	NA
TGTGCCAGCAGCCCCAGGGTTGTAGAGACCCAGTACTTC	CASSPRVVETQYF	TRBV7-2	NA	TRBJ2-5	NA
TGCGCCAGCAGCACGGACCCCGGAGGCCCTGAAGCTTTCTTT	CASSTDPGGPEAFF	TRBV5-1	NA	TRBJ1-1	NA
TGTGCCAGCAGCTTAGGACTAGCGGGAGGTTACCACGAGCAGTACTTC	CASSLGLAGGYHEQYF	TRBV7-6	NA	TRBJ2-7	TRBD2
TGTGCCACCAGCCCGGGACAGGGGGTCCATGAGCAGTTCTTC	CATSPGQGVHEQFF	TRBV24-1	NA	TRBJ2-1	TRBD1
TGTGCCAGCAGTTCCGCCGGGACAGGGTCAAACTATGGCTACACCTTC	CASSSAGTGSNYGYTF	TRBV5-6	NA	TRBJ1-2	TRBD1
TGTGCCAGCAGCCCCGGGACAGGGGGCCCCTACGAGCAGTACTTC	CASSPGTGGPYEQYF	TRBV5-4	NA	TRBJ2-7	TRBD1
TGTGCCAGCAGTGAATTCCGGGGGGACGGGGATCAGCCCCAGCATTTT	CASSEFRGDGDQPQHF	TRBV2	NA	TRBJ1-5	NA
TGTGCCACCAGTGAGTATGGACTGTCGGGGTGGTTCTTC	CATSEYGLSGWFF	TRBV24-1	NA	TRBJ2-1	NA
TGTGCCAGCAGTGAGGGACAGGGGCGGGGCTACACCTTC	CASSEGQGRGYTF	TRBV2	NA	TRBJ1-2	TRBD1
TGTGCCAGCAGCGCCCGGACAGGGGGCGTCGCTTACTCCTACGAGCAGTACTTC	CASSARTGGVAYSYEQYF	TRBV7-2	NA	TRBJ2-7	TRBD1
TGCGCCAGCAGTCAAAGCGTGGGTCAAAGCGGTTATCAGCCCCAGCATTTT	CASSQSVGQSGYQPQHF	TRBV4-1	NA	TRBJ1-5	NA
TGTGCCAGCGTACAGACAGGGGGCGCAGCTTTGTCCTTC	CASVQTGGAALSF	TRBV2	NA	TRBJ1-2	TRBD1
TGTGCCAGCAGCCTTAGGACTAGCGGGTTTGGAGAGACCCAGTACTTC	CASSLRTSGFGETQYF	TRBV3-1/TRBV3-2	NA	TRBJ2-5	TRBD2
TGCAGCGGTGCCCAGCGGGAGGTGTCAAATGAGCAGTTCTTC	CSGAQREVSNEQFF	TRBV29-1	NA	TRBJ2-1	TRBD2
TGTGCCAGCAGTTCCCCCTTACAGCCCCAGCATTTT	CASSSPLQPQHF	TRBV27	once	TRBJ1-5	NA
TGTGCCACCAGCAGGGACAGTTTCTCTGGAAACACCATATATTTT	CATSRDSFSGNTIYF	TRBV15	NA	TRBJ1-3	NA
TGTGCCAGCAGCTTAGTTGGTGACAGGGAGCCTGGAAACACCATATATTTT	CASSLVGDREPGNTIYF	TRBV7-2	NA	TRBJ1-3	TRBD1
TGTGCCAGCAGCCCGGACAGGAATTCACCCCTCCACTTT	CASSPDRNSPLHF	TRBV7-3	NA	TRBJ1-6	TRBD1
TGTGCCAGCAGTGAATGGCGGACAGGGGTAGAGACCCAGTACTTC	CASSEWRTGVETQYF	TRBV25-1	NA	TRBJ2-5	TRBD1
TGTGCCAGCAGTATATTACGCGCGAACACCGGGGAGCTGTTTTTT	CASSILRANTGELFF	TRBV2	NA	TRBJ2-2	NA
TGTGCCAGCAGCTCCCGGACTAGCCTAAAGAGCTCCTACAATGAGCAGTTCTTC	CASSSRTSLKSSYNEQFF	TRBV7-2	NA	TRBJ2-1	TRBD2
TGTGCCAGCAGTCCACATCTAGCGGGAAGCGAGACCCAGTACTTC	CASSPHLAGSETQYF	TRBV27	NA	TRBJ2-5	TRBD2
TGTGCCAGCAGCTTATGGACAGGGACCAATTCACCCCTCCACTTT	CASSLWTGTNSPLHF	TRBV7-2	few	TRBJ1-6	TRBD1
TGTGCCAGCAGCTTTGGACAGGGTCTCGCTAATGAAAAACTGTTTTTT	CASSFGQGLANEKLFF	TRBV5-8	NA	TRBJ1-4	TRBD1
TGTGCCAGCACCCCCGAGACGCTAGCGCAAAACGAGCAGTACTTC	CASTPETLAQNEQYF	TRBV28	once	TRBJ2-7	NA
TGTGCCAGCAGTCCTGACTGGGCGGGATCGGATACGCAGTATTTT	CASSPDWAGSDTQYF	TRBV5-4	NA	TRBJ2-3	NA
TGTGCCAGCAGTGAATCGGGCTACGAGCAGTACTTC	CASSESGYEQYF	TRBV6-1	NA	TRBJ2-7	NA
TGTGCCAGCAGCGTAGGGGCAGGGGAGATGGACACTGAAGCTTTCTTT	CASSVGAGEMDTEAFF	TRBV9	NA	TRBJ1-1	NA